Here is one T cell receptor beta chain with its context. CDR3 length: 13 amino acids. The V and J ends lost 8 bases and 4 bases respectively, with 14 bases between them. Looked up from germline, CDR1 is LGHDT and CDR2 is YNNKEL (reference sequence). TCRdb reanalysed the RT-PCR reads using MiXCR and keeps one entry per CDR3 protein. The sample holds 650,000 to 800,000 distinct CDR3 sequences, approximately 15% seen once. Material: memory CD4+ T cells from blood. The origin of this receptor is a female donor in good health, serving as a healthy control. The rearrangement links TRBV3-1 to TRBJ1-1; a weak D match, TRBD1 (6 bases). The CDR3 region is CASAPQGSTEAFF. DNA for the CDR3: TGTGCCAGCGCACCGCAGGGGAGCACTGAAGCTTTCTTT.